The 2 T cell receptor beta chains below all came from one sample that was sequenced in a study of CD8 T cells in Susac syndrome. An amount of RNA that ranged from roughly 0.5 to 1 ug was reverse transcribed with random hexamers. A single record per CDR3 protein comes from TCRdb applying MiXCR to the immunoSEQ multiplex PCR reads. The sample includes 95,000 to 150,000 distinct CDR3 sequences, more than 80% seen only once; the top ten take roughly 0.33%. The sample consisted of CD8+ T cells from PBMCs. These receptors were collected from a human donor with multiple sclerosis.

The rearrangement joins TRBV29-1 to TRBJ2-1; D ambiguous. Germline V lookup: CDR1 SQVTM, CDR2 ANQGSEA. Trimming took 6 bases from V and 1 from J, leaving 10 bases between them. The CDR3 has 13 residues. CDR3 protein: CSVPGVSYNEQFF. CDR3 coding DNA: TGCAGCGTCCCGGGCGTATCCTACAATGAGCAGTTCTTC.

This chain joins TRBV5-4 and TRBJ2-6; D is ambiguous. Germline values: CDR1 SGHNT, CDR2 YYREEE (reference sequence). CDR3 length: 15 residues. Trimming left V 1 base short and J 4 bases short, with 9 bases between. The CDR3: CASSLKGTGANVLTF. For the CDR3, the DNA is TGTGCCAGCAGCTTGAAAGGTACAGGGGCCAACGTCCTGACTTTC.